What follows are 8 T cell receptor beta chains derived from one specimen sequenced in a study of blood T cell repertoires in COVID-19. The assay was immunoSEQ multiplex PCR, and TCRdb's table has in-frame clones only and misses some. In the table there are approximately 47,000 clones, about 83% of which are singletons. The source material was peripheral blood. These receptors were taken from an older woman with acute or convalescent COVID-19.

This clone was picked up a small number of times. The chain uses TRBV5-1 and TRBJ2-2; D possibly corresponds to TRBD1 (6 bases). V was trimmed by 4 bases and J by 2 bases, leaving 24 bases between them. The CDR3 is made up of 19 amino acids. Germline values: CDR1 SGHRS, CDR2 YFSETQ. CDR3 protein: CASSLTSGQAKRNTGELFF. CDR3 DNA: TGCGCCAGCAGCCTTACATCGGGACAAGCTAAGCGAAACACCGGGGAGCTGTTTTTT.

This sequence joins TRBV6-5 and TRBJ1-2; 8 bases map to TRBD1. Germline CDR1 and CDR2: MNHEY and SVGAGI. The J segment lost 8 bases and the V segment lost 4 bases, leaving 12 bases of the junction unmatched. This CDR3 spans 15 amino acids. The CDR3 reads CASSSPLGQGAGYTF. CDR3 DNA: TGTGCCAGCAGTTCCCCCCTTGGGCAGGGGGCGGGCTACACCTTC.

The rearrangement uses TRBV7-2 and TRBJ2-2; TRBD2 matches 13 bases. The CDR3 consists of 16 residues. Per germline, CDR1 SGHTA and CDR2 FQGNSA. The junction had 6 bases not matched to a gene; V was cut back by 4 bases and J by 7 bases. CDR3 sequence: CASSSRLAGGGGELFF. In DNA form, the CDR3 reads TGTGCCAGCAGCTCTCGACTAGCGGGAGGAGGCGGGGAGCTGTTTTTT.

The chain recombines TRBV28 with TRBJ1-1, with 11 bases fitting TRBD1. The germline CDR1 and CDR2 sequences are MDHEN and SYDVKM. The CDR3 spans 13 residues. With V trimmed by 5 bases and J by 11 bases, 7 bases remained unmatched. The CDR3 protein is CASSLRTGGNAFF. For the CDR3, the DNA is TGTGCCAGCAGTCTCCGGACAGGGGGCAACGCTTTCTTT.

The chain joins TRBV10-3 to TRBJ1-2, with D perhaps matching TRBD1 (5 bases). Germline V gives CDR1 ENHRY, CDR2 SYGVKD. Trimming shortened V by 10 bases and J by 6 bases, and 15 bases separated the two germline ends. CDR3 size: 12 residues. In DNA, the CDR3 is TGTGCCACCCGGGGCAGGGAGGATGGCTACACCTTC. Its translation: CATRGREDGYTF.

The chain couples TRBV7-4 to TRBJ2-2; weak D call: TRBD2 (7 bases). The CDR3 runs 17 residues. Trimming took 2 bases from V and 6 from J, leaving 19 bases between them. Germline CDR1 SGHVT, CDR2 SQSDAQ. This CDR3 is CASSLTVRGAVPGELFF. In DNA form, the CDR3 reads TGTGCCAGCAGCTTAACGGTTCGGGGGGCGGTCCCCGGGGAGCTGTTTTTT.

Relative to its sample, this clone is medium-sized. V is TRBV14 and J is TRBJ2-7; D unclear. CDR1 SGHDN and CDR2 FVKESK come from the germline V gene. With 0 bases removed from V and 6 bases from J, the gap between germline ends came to 15 bases. The CDR3 is made up of 15 amino acids. CDR3: CASSQDPRGIAEQYF. In nucleotides, the CDR3 is TGTGCCAGCAGCCAAGATCCCCGCGGCATAGCCGAGCAGTACTTC.

The sample holds a few counts of this clone. The chain carries TRBV19 and TRBJ1-1, with D perhaps TRBD1 (5 bases). CDR3 size: 16 residues. Germline CDR1 is LNHDA and CDR2 is SQIVND (reference sequence). V lost 3 bases to trimming and J lost 5 bases, with 19 bases between them. CDR3 sequence (DNA): TGTGCCAGTAGTATTCTACAGGCGGCGGGGGAGACTGAAGCTTTCTTT. It codes for CASSILQAAGETEAFF.